A selection of T cell receptor beta chains follows, all from one sample in a study of blood T cells in healthy people across ages. TCRdb redid the calling of the 5' RACE reads with MiXCR, one entry per CDR3 protein. The table records about 970,000 distinct CDR3 sequences, around 54% of them present only once. Sample: blood. These receptors all come from a woman aged 60-75 years in good health. The CDR3 runs from the conserved cysteine through the conserved F or W. The D gene is left open where the match is weak. Size tells how often a clone was seen (once, few, many) or the class of an expanded clone, and some rows leave it out.

v_call	clone_size	j_call	d_call	cdr3_nt	cdr3_aa
TRBV7-9	.	TRBJ2-7	TRBD2	TGTGCCAGCAGCTCCCACGGACTAGCGGGAGGACGTACCTACGAGCAGTACTTC	CASSSHGLAGGRTYEQYF
TRBV3-1	few	TRBJ2-5	.	TGTGCCAGCAGCCAAGCAGTCAGTCCCGGGACCAGCAAAAAAGAGACCCAGTACTTC	CASSQAVSPGTSKKETQYF
TRBV4-1	.	TRBJ1-4	TRBD1	TGCGCCAGCAGCCAAGATAACAGGGGTGTTAATGAAAAACTGTTTTTT	CASSQDNRGVNEKLFF
TRBV7-8	few	TRBJ1-6	.	TGTGCCAGCCGTCCGGACAACCATAATTCACCCCTCCACTTT	CASRPDNHNSPLHF
TRBV7-9	once	TRBJ1-1	.	TGTGCCGCCCGCGGGTTAGGGAACACTGAAGCTTTCTTT	CAARGLGNTEAFF
TRBV15	.	TRBJ2-4	.	TGTGCCACCAGCAGAGATCTTGGCAGACCGGAGCAGTACTTC	CATSRDLGRPEQYF
TRBV12-3/TRBV12-4	.	TRBJ2-6	.	TGTGCCAGCAGGTCCGACTTTCTCAGCTCTGGGGCCAACGTCCTGACTTTC	CASRSDFLSSGANVLTF
TRBV2	.	TRBJ2-1	.	TGTGCCGGCAGCGCGGCCAGCCCCGAAAATTACAATGAGCAGTTCTTC	CAGSAASPENYNEQFF
TRBV7-8	.	TRBJ2-1	.	TGTGCCAGCAGGGCCGGGACGCTGTACAATGAGCAGTTCTTC	CASRAGTLYNEQFF
TRBV5-1	.	TRBJ2-1	.	TGCGCCAGCAGCCGATCGACAAGCAACAATGAGCAGTTCTTC	CASSRSTSNNEQFF
TRBV20-1	.	TRBJ2-1	TRBD2	TGCAGTGCTAGGACTAGCGGGAGTGGGAACTCCTACAATGAGCAGTTCTTC	CSARTSGSGNSYNEQFF
TRBV29-1	.	TRBJ2-7	.	TGCAGCGTCCTACTGGGATCAGGCCCTTACTACGAGCAGTACTTC	CSVLLGSGPYYEQYF
TRBV6-6	.	TRBJ2-5	.	TGTGCCAGCAGTTACTATAGAATGGAGACCCAGTACTTC	CASSYYRMETQYF
TRBV28	.	TRBJ2-2	.	TGTGCCAGCAGCTACAGGGCCAGACACGGGGAGCTGTTTTTT	CASSYRARHGELFF
TRBV7-2	many	TRBJ2-3	TRBD2	TGTGCCAGCAGCTTAACTAGCGGGAGTGCAGATACGCAGTATTTT	CASSLTSGSADTQYF
TRBV4-1	.	TRBJ2-7	.	TGCGCCAGCGGCCAATGGCCAGGGGCCGAACGACAGTACTTC	CASGQWPGAERQYF
TRBV6-1	.	TRBJ2-4	TRBD2	TGTGCCAGCACTGGGGACCGTACCTTGACTAGCTTCAAAAACATTCAGTACTTC	CASTGDRTLTSFKNIQYF
TRBV11-2	.	TRBJ2-7	.	TGTGCCAGCAGTGGCCGGGGCTACAATGGGCAGTACTTC	CASSGRGYNGQYF
TRBV5-1	once	TRBJ2-2	.	TGCGCCAGCAGCTTGGTAGCGGCGAACACCGGGGAGCTGTTTTTT	CASSLVAANTGELFF
TRBV20-1	few	TRBJ1-2	.	TGCAGTGCTAGAGGTTTAGGGCTCTATGGCTACACCTTC	CSARGLGLYGYTF
TRBV24-1	.	TRBJ2-1	.	TGTGCCACCAAGGGGGGTCAGGCTGTGGATGAGCAGTTCTTC	CATKGGQAVDEQFF
TRBV13	.	TRBJ2-7	.	TGTGCCGGCAGCTTAGGTTCCATCGGGAGCCCCGCCTACGAGCAGTACTTC	CAGSLGSIGSPAYEQYF
TRBV6-6	few	TRBJ2-5	TRBD2	TGTGCCAGCAGTTACGCTAGCGGGAGGGCCTCGGAGACCCAGTACTTC	CASSYASGRASETQYF
TRBV7-6	.	TRBJ2-7	.	TGTGCCAGCAGTTTAGTAGGTCCCAACGAGCAGTACTTC	CASSLVGPNEQYF
TRBV7-2	.	TRBJ2-7	TRBD1	TGTGCCAGCAGCTTATTGGGGACAGGGGACGACGAGCAGTACTTC	CASSLLGTGDDEQYF
TRBV6-1	.	TRBJ2-5	.	TGTGCCAGCAGCCAGGACGTGTACCAAGAGACCCAGTACTTC	CASSQDVYQETQYF
TRBV12-3/TRBV12-4	.	TRBJ2-6	.	TGTGCCAGCAGTCCTTTTCCTTGGGGGAACTCTGGGGCCAACGTCCTGACTTTC	CASSPFPWGNSGANVLTF
TRBV5-1	few	TRBJ2-1	.	TGCGCCAGCAGCTTCTACAACAATGAGCAGTTCTTC	CASSFYNNEQFF
TRBV4-1	.	TRBJ2-2	TRBD2	TGCGCCAGCAGCCAAGTAGGGAGGGGTAGGACCGGGGAGCTGTTTTTT	CASSQVGRGRTGELFF
TRBV6-6	few	TRBJ2-1	.	TGTGCCAGCAGTAACCAGGGGAGGGACAATGAGCAGTTCTTC	CASSNQGRDNEQFF
TRBV3-1	.	TRBJ2-7	.	TGTGCCAGCAGCCGAGATCACGACTACGAGCAGTACTTC	CASSRDHDYEQYF
TRBV15	.	TRBJ2-1	.	TGTGCCACCAGCAGAGATTTATCGGGACAATATAGGCGGGAGCAGTTCTTC	CATSRDLSGQYRREQFF
TRBV6-5	few	TRBJ2-5	.	TGTGCCAGCTTCGAGCGGATGTACCAAGAGACCCAGTACTTC	CASFERMYQETQYF
TRBV2	.	TRBJ2-7	.	TGTGCCAGCAGAAGCGAGGGGTACGAGCAGTACTTC	CASRSEGYEQYF
TRBV6-5	.	TRBJ2-7	.	TGTGCCAGCAGGCGGGACACCCTAGCCTACGAGCAGTACTTC	CASRRDTLAYEQYF
TRBV12-3/TRBV12-4	.	TRBJ2-4	.	TGTGCCAGCAGTGTCGGAGGAGCGGTTCAGTACTTC	CASSVGGAVQYF
TRBV28	.	TRBJ2-7	TRBD2	TGTGCCAGCAGTGAAGCGGGAATAAGCTCCTACGAGCAGTACTTC	CASSEAGISSYEQYF
TRBV20-1	few	TRBJ2-7	.	TGCAGTGTTCAGGGACATTTAAGGAACGAGCAGTACTTC	CSVQGHLRNEQYF
TRBV29-1	.	TRBJ1-1	.	TGCAGCGACGGGGACATTGAAGCTTTCTTT	CSDGDIEAFF
TRBV7-8	.	TRBJ2-7	TRBD2	TGTGCCAGCAACAAGAAGCGGGAGACTGGCTACGAGCAGTACTTC	CASNKKRETGYEQYF
TRBV7-2	few	TRBJ2-3	TRBD1	TGTGCCAGCAGCGACAGGGTTAGAGATACGCAGTATTTT	CASSDRVRDTQYF
TRBV6-7	.	TRBJ2-5	.	TGTGCCAGCTTCTTGGGCTTCAAGTGTGAGCAGTACTTC	CASFLGFKCEQYF